A selection of T cell receptor beta chains follows, all from one sample in a study of immune heterogeneity within non-small cell lung tumors. TCRdb re-called the multiplex PCR reads with MiXCR, one entry per CDR3 protein. The sample lists approximately 6,300 distinct CDR3 sequences; approximately 22% were seen once. Sequenced sample: lung tumor tissue. These receptors all come from a man aged 65 to 85 with non-small cell lung cancer. Each CDR3 is given with its conserved first and last residue. D genes are given only for firm matches. Not every row has a clone size; where given, it reads once, few, many or a size class.

>TRBV20-1|NA|medium-sized|TRBJ2-1
TGCAGTGCTACCGAGCAGTTCTTC
CSATEQFF
>TRBV11-2|TRBD2|medium-sized|TRBJ2-1
TGTGCCAGCGCCTCCGCGGCGGGAGGATTCTCCTACAATGAGCAGTTCTTC
CASASAAGGFSYNEQFF
>TRBV7-9|NA|many|TRBJ2-1
TGTGCCAGCAGCTTACGTTTGAACAATGAGCAGTTCTTC
CASSLRLNNEQFF
>TRBV6-1|NA|few|TRBJ2-1
TGTGCCAGTAGAGCCCTCTGGGGGAAGGTGGACAATGAGCAGTTCTTC
CASRALWGKVDNEQFF
>TRBV2|NA|medium-sized|TRBJ2-7
TGTGCCAGCAGTGACGACCAGGGGTATGGCGACGAGCAGTACTTC
CASSDDQGYGDEQYF
>TRBV3-1|NA|NA|TRBJ2-5
TGTGCCAGCAGCCGGGCTAGCGAGGACGGGGAGACCCAGTACTTC
CASSRASEDGETQYF
>TRBV7-9|TRBD1|many|TRBJ2-3
TGTGCCAGCAGCCTTGGGACAGGAGATACGCAGTATTTT
CASSLGTGDTQYF
>TRBV28|NA|medium-sized|TRBJ1-2
TGTGCCAGCAGTTTACAGGTTTCGGGCGCGCCCTATCGCTACACCTTC
CASSLQVSGAPYRYTF
>TRBV2|NA|NA|TRBJ2-6
TGTGCCGGATCCGCCAGCTCTGGGGCCAACGTCCTGACTTTC
CAGSASSGANVLTF
>TRBV2|TRBD1|NA|TRBJ1-4
TGTGCCAGCAGCGCGGACAGGGGGTACGGAAAACTGTTTTTT
CASSADRGYGKLFF
>TRBV5-1|TRBD1|medium-sized|TRBJ1-1
TGCGCCAGCAGCACGGGACAGGGTAAGGCTTTCTTT
CASSTGQGKAFF
>TRBV20-1|TRBD1|medium-sized|TRBJ1-5
TGCAGTGCTAGAGAAGAGACAGGGAGTCAGCCCCAGCATTTT
CSAREETGSQPQHF
>TRBV6-1|TRBD1|medium-sized|TRBJ1-5
TGTGCCAGCAGAACAGGGGATCAGCCCCAGCATTTT
CASRTGDQPQHF
>TRBV7-2|TRBD1|many|TRBJ2-6
TGTGCCAGCAGCTGGGGACAGGGGGGAGAATCCCCTGGGGCCAACGTCCTGACTTTC
CASSWGQGGESPGANVLTF
>TRBV6-1|NA|NA|TRBJ1-1
TGTGCCAGCGTGAACAGGGATATGAACACTGAAGCTTTCTTT
CASVNRDMNTEAFF
>TRBV6-5|NA|medium-sized|TRBJ1-2
TGTGCCAGCAGTTACTCGAGAGCAGAAACTAACTATGGCTACACCTTC
CASSYSRAETNYGYTF
>TRBV5-1|NA|few|TRBJ2-1
TGCGCCAGCAGCAGACTAGCCGGGGACACCTACAATGAGCAGTTCTTC
CASSRLAGDTYNEQFF